The 21 T cell receptor beta chains below all came from one sample that was sequenced in a study of patients with pleural tuberculosis. TCRdb analysed the reads with MiXCR anew, one entry per CDR3 protein. The sample yields nearly 30,000 distinct CDR3 sequences, 15% to 20% seen once. Material for sequencing was peripheral blood. Receptors were obtained from a human donor with pleural tuberculosis.

This clonotype came up many times. The rearrangement uses TRBV7-9 and TRBJ1-6; D ambiguous. The germline CDR1 and CDR2 sequences are SEHNR and FQNEAQ (reference sequence). The V gene lost 0 bases and the J gene lost 7 bases, with 7 bases spanning the gap. The CDR3 totals 14 residues. The CDR3 DNA follows: TGTGCCAGCAGCTTAGCGGGGAGGAATTCACCCCTCCACTTT. It specifies CASSLAGRNSPLHF.

This CDR3 reads CASGTGQHEQYF. In nucleotides, the CDR3 is TGTGCCAGCGGCACGGGACAGCACGAGCAGTACTTC. The chain is built from TRBV7-9 and TRBJ2-7; 7 bases are shared with TRBD1. V was clipped by 8 bases and J by 5 bases; unmatched bases: 6. The V gene's germline CDR1 is SEHNR and CDR2 FQNEAQ (reference sequence). CDR3 length: 12 residues.

The sample holds many counts of this clonotype. The chain has TRBV4-3 and TRBJ2-1; perhaps TRBD2 as D (5 bases). The CDR3 length is 13 residues. The germline V gene encodes CDR1 LGHNA and CDR2 YSLEER. Trimming shortened V by 0 bases and J by 7 bases, and 7 bases separated the two germline ends. The CDR3 here is CASSQEPGNEQFF. As DNA, the CDR3 is TGCGCCAGCAGCCAAGAACCGGGGAATGAGCAGTTCTTC.

Comment on this clonotype: No conserved phenylalanine or tryptophan is present at the end of the CDR3, so a read error is the likely explanation. The chain uses TRBV5-1 and TRBJ1-1, with 9 bases aligning to TRBD1. Germline CDR1 reads SGHRS; CDR2 reads YFSETQ. The V and J ends lost 4 bases and 4 bases, in that order; junction bases with no gene match: 5. The CDR3 is made up of 14 amino acids. In nucleotides, the CDR3 is TGCGCCAGCAGCCTTGGACAGGGGAGCACTGAAGCTTTCCTT. It yields the protein CASSLGQGSTEAFL.

At least ten counts were recorded for this clonotype. The V call is TRBV12-3 or TRBV12-4, the J call TRBJ2-3, with 7 bases matching TRBD1. V shed 6 bases, J shed 0 bases, and the junction held 6 bases outside the gene matches. The CDR3 has 15 residues. This chain's CDR3 is CASSPPRGSTDTQYF. As DNA, the CDR3 is TGTGCCAGCAGCCCTCCCAGGGGGAGCACAGATACGCAGTATTTT.

This clonotype showed up many times. The chain combines TRBV7-2 with TRBJ2-3, with D perhaps TRBD2 (6 bases). The germline V gene encodes CDR1 SGHTA and CDR2 FQGNSA. Trimming left V 5 bases short and J 1 base short, with 13 bases between. The CDR3 is 15 amino acids. The CDR3 spells CASSTYSGGTDTQYF. In nucleotides, the CDR3 is TGTGCCAGCAGCACATACTCGGGGGGCACAGATACGCAGTATTTT.

Comment on this clonotype: Mismatch with germline at one junction end may stem from a read error. V gene TRBV6-2 or TRBV6-3 combines with J gene TRBJ2-1, with TRBD1 identical over 7 bases. Germline CDR1 reads MNHEY; CDR2 reads SVGEGT. The CDR3 is 14 amino acids. The CDR3 coding sequence is TGTGTCAGCAGTTACGACGGGACAGTTAATGGGCAGTTCTTC. This encodes CVSSYDGTVNGQFF.

Comment on this clonotype: A much larger clone differs by one base, so this may be a read error. The V gene is TRBV29-1, the J gene TRBJ2-1, with D unclear. The CDR3 consists of 11 residues. Germline V gene data show CDR1 as SQVTM and CDR2 as ANQGSEA. CDR3 in amino acids: CSAASGNGQFF. CDR3 DNA sequence: TGCAGCGCGGCTAGTGGCAATGGGCAGTTCTTC.

This clonotype was observed many times. The chain employs TRBV19 and TRBJ2-5; D gene unclear. The CDR3 loop spans 12 amino acids. Trimming left V 1 base short and J 2 bases short, with 2 bases between. In germline, CDR1 is LNHDA, CDR2 SQIVND (reference sequence). CDR3: CASSIGQETQYF. CDR3 nucleotides: TGTGCCAGTAGTATAGGGCAAGAGACCCAGTACTTC. Supplemented by reference TRBV19 and TRBJ2-5, the full variable domain reads DGGITQSPKYLFRKEGQNVTLSCEQNLNHDAMYWYRQDPGQGLRLIYYSQIVNDFQKGDIAEGYSVSREKKESFPLTVTSAQKNPTAFYLCASSIGQETQYFGPGTRLLVL.

This clonotype has a count of ten or more. This CDR3 reads CSARDLGGAKNIQYF. CDR3 coding DNA: TGCAGTGCTAGAGATCTCGGGGGGGCCAAAAACATTCAGTACTTC. The chain joins TRBV20-1 to TRBJ2-4; TRBD2 matches 7 bases. From germline, CDR1 is DFQATT and CDR2 SNEGSKA (reference sequence). This CDR3 region has 15 residues. The J segment lost 1 base and the V segment lost 0 bases, leaving 3 bases of the junction unmatched.

This clonotype was detected ten times or more. At one boundary the junction diverges from the germline segment, which might be a read error. The chain links TRBV4-1 to TRBJ2-7; D may be TRBD1 (5 bases). CDR1 MGHRA and CDR2 YSYEKL come from the germline V gene. This CDR3 contains 13 residues. The CDR3 DNA follows: TGCGCCAGCGGCCAATCGGACACCTACGAGCAGTACTTC. Protein sequence: CASGQSDTYEQYF.

The chain recombines TRBV9 with TRBJ2-2; 8 bases align to TRBD1. J gave up 7 bases and V 4 bases, and 12 bases lay outside the gene matches. CDR1 and CDR2 from the germline V gene are SGDLS and YYNGEE. The CDR3 has 16 amino acids. The DNA for the CDR3 is TGTGCCAGCAGCCCGAGCGGCGGACAGGGATACGGGGAGCTGTTTTTT. Translated: CASSPSGGQGYGELFF.

This clonotype was seen repeatedly, ten times or more. The chain uses TRBV12-3 or TRBV12-4 and TRBJ1-1; D is unclear. Trimming removed 2 bases from V and 4 bases from J, with 11 bases in between. The CDR3 consists of 14 residues. Here the CDR3 DNA reads TGTGCCAGCAGTTTAAAGGGATGGGGCACTGAAGCTTTCTTT. As protein: CASSLKGWGTEAFF.

This clonotype has a count of ten or more. CDR3 region: CASSSTGRADTQYF. The CDR3 coding sequence is TGTGCCAGCAGTTCGACAGGGCGGGCAGATACGCAGTATTTT. V gene TRBV27 combines with J gene TRBJ2-3, with 7 bases that match TRBD1. Germline CDR1 reads MNHEY; CDR2 reads SMNVEV (reference sequence). The CDR3 extends over 14 amino acids. The ends lost 4 bases at V and 4 bases at J; junction bases unmatched: 5.

This clonotype showed up many times. This chain uses TRBV4-1 with TRBJ2-5; a possible D gene is TRBD1 (7 bases). V was pared by 4 bases and J by 5 bases, with 17 bases between. CDR1 and CDR2 from the germline V gene are MGHRA and YSYEKL. The CDR3 is 15 amino acids. This CDR3 is CASSRRQGGVETQYF. Written as DNA, the CDR3 is TGCGCCAGCAGCCGCCGACAGGGAGGAGTGGAGACCCAGTACTTC.

The chain links TRBV30 to TRBJ1-5, with D uncertain. CDR3 length: 12 residues. The V gene's germline CDR1 is GTSNPN and CDR2 SVGIG (reference sequence). Trimming cost V 2 bases and J 0 bases, with 2 bases left between them. This CDR3 is CAWSSSNQPQHF. Written as DNA, the CDR3 is TGTGCCTGGAGTAGTAGCAATCAGCCCCAGCATTTT.

This clonotype was observed at least ten times. This chain connects TRBV18 to TRBJ1-5; D not resolved. Trimming shortened V by 0 bases and J by 7 bases, and 10 bases separated the two germline ends. Germline V gene sequence: CDR1 KGHSH, CDR2 LQKENI. The length of the CDR3 is 14 residues. The CDR3 DNA sequence: TGTGCCAGCTCACCACCGACCCCACAACAGCCCCAGCATTTT. Protein sequence: CASSPPTPQQPQHF.

This clonotype was seen repeatedly, ten times or more. The chain links TRBV5-6 to TRBJ2-7; D is uncertain. The germline V gene encodes CDR1 SGHDT and CDR2 YYEEEE. This CDR3 region has 12 residues. Trimming shortened V by 4 bases and J by 3 bases, and 8 bases separated the two germline ends. The CDR3 loop reads CASSKTVYEQYF. Here the CDR3 DNA reads TGTGCCAGCAGCAAGACGGTCTACGAGCAGTACTTC.

Points on this clonotype: The junction departs from germline at one end; a sequencing error may be responsible. This chain joins TRBV6-4 and TRBJ2-3; 8 bases are shared with TRBD2. Germline CDR1 and CDR2: MRHNA and SNTAGT. The CDR3 contains 16 residues. CDR3 region: CAGSYSSGGGTDTQYF. CDR3 sequence (DNA): TGTGCCGGCAGTTACTCAAGCGGGGGAGGCACAGATACGCAGTATTTT.

This clonotype was counted at least ten times. This rearrangement joins TRBV12-3 or TRBV12-4 to TRBJ1-1, with unresolved D. This CDR3 is 12 amino acids long. V was clipped by 2 bases and J by 3 bases, with 4 bases between them. Here the CDR3 reads CASSLTDTEAFF. The CDR3 bases are TGTGCCAGCAGTTTAACAGACACTGAAGCTTTCTTT.

Details on this clonotype: The conserved final phenylalanine or tryptophan is absent from the CDR3, which likely points to a read error. This chain joins TRBV20-1 and TRBJ2-1; the match to TRBD2 covers 7 bases. Germline CDR1 and CDR2: DFQATT and SNEGSKA (reference sequence). The CDR3 runs to 15 residues. J lost 3 bases, V lost 0 bases, and 5 bases had no gene match. CDR3 DNA: TGCAGTGCTAGAGATATGGCGGGGGACTACAATGAGCAGTTCCTC. Translated: CSARDMAGDYNEQFL.